One sample yielded the 9 T cell receptor beta chains listed below, sequenced in a study of OX40 agonist ivuxolimab in advanced cancers. TCRdb keeps only in-frame clones here, not all; method: immunoSEQ multiplex PCR. This table has 40,000 to 50,000 clones, around nine tenths appearing once. The sequences come from CD4+ or CD8+ T cells sorted from blood, collected in a trial of the OX40 agonist ivuxolimab. The receptor source for this set is an adult with an advanced solid tumor such as melanoma, head and neck, liver or kidney cancer.

This clone was found a few times. V gene TRBV19 combines with J gene TRBJ1-1, with 7 bases fitting TRBD1. This CDR3 is built from 15 residues. The V gene's germline CDR1 is LNHDA and CDR2 SQIVND (reference sequence). Trimming at V came to 7 bases and at J to 2 bases, leaving 10 bases not matched to a gene. CDR3 bases: TGTGCCAGTAATCGAGAACAGGGGCGAAACACTGAAGCTTTCTTT. As protein: CASNREQGRNTEAFF.

The sample holds a few counts of this clone. The chain joins TRBV11-2 to TRBJ1-3; a weak D match, TRBD1 (5 bases). V gave up 5 bases and J gave up 0 bases, with 14 bases separating them. Germline CDR1 SGHAT, CDR2 FQNNGV. The CDR3 runs 16 residues. The CDR3 bases are TGTGCCAGCAGCCAAGGGACGTATCTCTCTGGAAACACCATATATTTT. Translation gives CASSQGTYLSGNTIYF.

This chain links TRBV28 with TRBJ1-5, with 9 bases fitting TRBD1. Germline trimming cut 5 bases from V and 5 bases from J; bases unmatched to any gene: 7. Per germline, CDR1 MDHEN and CDR2 SYDVKM. The CDR3 runs to 15 residues. CDR3 coding DNA: TGTGCCAGCAGTCTAGGACAGGGGTTCTATCAGCCCCAGCATTTT. Amino acids: CASSLGQGFYQPQHF.

About this clone itself: At one end the junction does not follow the germline gene, possibly because of a read error. This chain uses TRBV7-7 with TRBJ2-3, with 9 positions matching TRBD2. CDR1 and CDR2 (germline): SSHAT, FNYEAQ (reference sequence). CDR3 length equals 17 residues. The CDR3 here is CASSPLGGRAGTDTQYF. For the CDR3, the DNA is TGTGCTAGCAGTCCATTGGGCGGGAGGGCTGGCACAGATACGCAGTATTTT.

The CDR3 DNA reads as TGTGCCAGCAGCTTGACAGGTAAAGCTTTCTTT. Its translation is CASSLTGKAFF. V gene TRBV5-8 combines with J gene TRBJ1-1; perhaps TRBD1 as D (5 bases). Germline V gene data show CDR1 as SGHTS and CDR2 as YDEGEE. This CDR3 region has 11 residues. V gave up 1 base and J gave up 9 bases, with 7 bases separating them.

The DNA of the CDR3 is TGTGCCAGCAGTTACCCCGACAGTACCTACGAGCAGTACTTC. Its protein is CASSYPDSTYEQYF. The chain has TRBV6-6 and TRBJ2-7; perhaps TRBD1 as D (5 bases). Germline-derived CDR1 and CDR2 are MNHNY and SVGAGI (reference sequence). This CDR3 contains 14 residues. Trimming shortened V by 2 bases and J by 2 bases, and 10 bases separated the two germline ends.

The V call is TRBV6-5, the J call TRBJ2-7, with a weak D call TRBD2 (5 bases). The germline gives CDR1 MNHEY, CDR2 SVGAGI. CDR3 length: 14 residues. V lost 10 bases, J lost 2 bases, and 18 bases lay in between. In nucleotides, the CDR3 is TGTGCCACGGAGAGGCAGAGCGGACCCTACGAGCAGTACTTC. This translates into CATERQSGPYEQYF.

J is TRBJ2-5 and V is TRBV28; maybe TRBD2 (6 bases). Between the trimmed V and J ends, which lost 2 bases and 5 bases, there was a span of 18 bases. The CDR3 covers 16 residues. Germline V gene sequence: CDR1 MDHEN, CDR2 SYDVKM. The CDR3 DNA is TGTGCCAGCAGTTTAGAAGGGTCTAGCGTTTGGGAGACCCAGTACTTC. Protein product: CASSLEGSSVWETQYF.

The chain links TRBV7-9 to TRBJ1-1; possibly TRBD1 for D (6 bases). Germline CDR1 is SEHNR and CDR2 is FQNEAQ (reference sequence). This CDR3 has 14 residues. The V end lost 5 bases, the J end lost 5 bases, and 15 bases lay between the germline ends. CDR3 in amino acids: CASSKHRVETEAFF. The DNA of the CDR3 is TGTGCCAGCAGCAAACACAGGGTTGAGACTGAAGCTTTCTTT.